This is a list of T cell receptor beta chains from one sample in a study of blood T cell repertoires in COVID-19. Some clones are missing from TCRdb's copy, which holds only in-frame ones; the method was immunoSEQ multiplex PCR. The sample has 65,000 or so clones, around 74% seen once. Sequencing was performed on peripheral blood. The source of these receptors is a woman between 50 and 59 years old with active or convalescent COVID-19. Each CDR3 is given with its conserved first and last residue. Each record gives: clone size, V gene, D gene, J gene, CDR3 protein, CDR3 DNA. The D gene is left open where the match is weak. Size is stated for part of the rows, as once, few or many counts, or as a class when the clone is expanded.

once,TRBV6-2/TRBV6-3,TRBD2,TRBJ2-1,CASSFSGRAEQFF,TGTGCCAGCAGTTTCAGCGGGAGGGCTGAGCAGTTCTTC
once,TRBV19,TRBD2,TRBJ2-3,CASSLLAGSDTQYF,TGTGCCAGTAGCCTACTAGCGGGATCAGATACGCAGTATTTT
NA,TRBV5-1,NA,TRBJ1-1,CASSLVGRQGNAEAFF,TGCGCCAGCAGCTTGGTAGGGCGGCAGGGGAACGCTGAAGCTTTCTTT
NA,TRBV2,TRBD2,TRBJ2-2,CASRRLAGVGELFF,TGTGCCAGCAGACGACTAGCGGGAGTCGGGGAGCTGTTTTTT
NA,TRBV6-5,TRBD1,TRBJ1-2,CASSRTPQGAGYTF,TGTGCCAGCAGTCGCACTCCTCAGGGGGCTGGCTACACCTTC
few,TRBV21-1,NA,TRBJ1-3,CASSVHRAEDGNTIYF,TGTGCCAGCAGCGTGCACAGGGCAGAAGATGGAAACACCATATATTTT
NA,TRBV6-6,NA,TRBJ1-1,CASSPGGYMNTEAFF,TGTGCCAGCAGTCCTGGGGGGTACATGAACACTGAAGCTTTCTTT
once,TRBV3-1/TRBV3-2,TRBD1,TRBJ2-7,CASSPVRTGTEQYF,TGTGCCAGCAGCCCTGTCAGGACAGGGACCGAGCAGTACTTC
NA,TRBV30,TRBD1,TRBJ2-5,CAWTTGGGGTQYF,TGTGCCTGGACTACAGGGGGTGGCGGGACCCAGTACTTC
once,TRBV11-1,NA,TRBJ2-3,CASSLTETESDTQYF,TGTGCCAGCAGCCTGACGGAGACCGAGTCAGATACGCAGTATTTT
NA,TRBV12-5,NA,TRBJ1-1,CASGLTQGTEAFF,TGTGCTAGTGGTTTGACCCAGGGGACTGAAGCTTTCTTT
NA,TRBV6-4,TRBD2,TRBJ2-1,CASSDEIAGVSEQFF,TGTGCCAGCAGTGACGAAATAGCGGGAGTTTCTGAGCAGTTCTTC
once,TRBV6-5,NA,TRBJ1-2,CASSLEGGYGYTF,TGTGCCAGCAGTCTGGAGGGTGGCTATGGCTACACCTTC
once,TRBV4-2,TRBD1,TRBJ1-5,CASSQATGTNQPQHF,TGTGCCAGCAGCCAAGCGACAGGGACCAATCAGCCCCAGCATTTT
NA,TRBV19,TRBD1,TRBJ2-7,CATQGQGPYEQYF,TGTGCCACCCAAGGACAGGGACCCTACGAGCAGTACTTC
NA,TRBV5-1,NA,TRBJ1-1,CASSSTMNTEAFF,TGCGCCAGCAGCTCCACAATGAACACTGAAGCTTTCTTT
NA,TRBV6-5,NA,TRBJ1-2,CASRLGASNYGYTF,TGTGCCAGCCGCCTAGGGGCGTCTAACTATGGCTACACCTTC
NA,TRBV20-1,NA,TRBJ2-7,CSASGDSYYEQYF,TGCAGTGCTAGTGGCGACAGCTACTACGAGCAGTACTTC
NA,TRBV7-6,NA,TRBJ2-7,CASSLGYPGRVNEQYF,TGTGCCAGCAGCTTAGGCTATCCCGGCAGGGTAAACGAGCAGTACTTC
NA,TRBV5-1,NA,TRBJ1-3,CASSRGHFDSGNTIYF,TGCGCCAGCAGCCGGGGACACTTCGACTCTGGAAACACCATATATTTT
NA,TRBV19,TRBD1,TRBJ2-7,CASSRDRGSEQYF,TGTGCCAGTAGTAGGGACAGGGGAAGCGAGCAGTACTTC
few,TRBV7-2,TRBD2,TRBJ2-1,CASSAGGLYNEQFF,TGTGCCAGCTCGGCGGGAGGCCTGTACAATGAGCAGTTCTTC
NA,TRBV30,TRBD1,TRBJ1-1,CAWGDRGAFF,TGTGCCTGGGGGGACAGGGGAGCTTTCTTT
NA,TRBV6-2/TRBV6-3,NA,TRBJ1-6,CASSRGSGKGSPLHF,TGTGCCAGCAGCCGCGGGAGTGGCAAGGGTTCACCCCTCCACTTT
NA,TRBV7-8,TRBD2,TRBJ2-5,CASAKEYGGTSGQETQYF,TGTGCCAGCGCAAAGGAATACGGGGGGACTAGCGGCCAAGAGACCCAGTACTTC
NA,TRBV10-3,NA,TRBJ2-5,CAISESQLETQYF,TGTGCCATCAGTGAGTCCCAACTGGAGACCCAGTACTTC
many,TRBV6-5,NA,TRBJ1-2,CASSYEGFYGYTF,TGTGCCAGCAGTTACGAGGGTTTCTATGGCTACACCTTC
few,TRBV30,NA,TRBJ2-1,CAWSKATNEQFF,TGTGCCTGGAGTAAAGCTACGAATGAGCAGTTCTTC
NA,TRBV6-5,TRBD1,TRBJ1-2,CASSQTGGGGGYTF,TGTGCCAGCAGCCAAACAGGGGGCGGCGGTGGCTACACCTTC
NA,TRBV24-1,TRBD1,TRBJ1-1,CATSDAGTGGGNTEAFF,TGTGCCACCAGTGATGCCGGGACAGGGGGGGGGAACACTGAAGCTTTCTTT